This TCR beta chain came from a study of blood T cell repertoires in COVID-19. Study in general: Nucleic acid was either cDNA or gDNA, and it came from T cells, B-cell-depleted T cells, or PBMCs.

The authors' processing: Amplified reference gene primers provided the basis for estimating nucleated cell counts. TCRdb's table, derived via immunoSEQ multiplex PCR, lists solely in-frame clones and lacks some. The V and J calls and the clone size are those of that table, but D and trimming were determined from the DNA. The data hold 220,000 or so clones, with around 84% observed a single time. V was trimmed by 0 bases and J by 6 bases, leaving 14 bases between them. This CDR3 comprises 15 residues. Germline V gene lookup returns CDR1 MNHEY and CDR2 SVGEGT. The sequence came from a woman aged 55-69 years who had recovered from COVID-19. The V gene is TRBV6-2 or TRBV6-3, the J gene TRBJ1-1, with D perhaps TRBD1 (6 bases). The sample taken for sequencing was peripheral blood. CDR3 nucleotides: TGTGCCAGCAGTTACTCGGGGGGGGCAGTGTCTGAAGCTTTCTTT. Its protein is CASSYSGGAVSEAFF.